The TCR beta chain described here comes from a study of T cell changes during pregnancy in multiple sclerosis (dated by TCRdb to between 2018 and 2021). For the study in its entirety: Changes in the T cell repertoire over the course of pregnancy were examined in this study in women with multiple sclerosis.

From the cysteine through the phenylalanine, the CDR3 covers 14 amino acids. The sequence is cut down to CDR3 DNA, 42 bases in frame from base 1. CDR1 and CDR2 were assigned from the germline V gene (reference sequence) as SEHNR and FQNEAQ. V gives up 3 bases and J gives up 4 bases, and the segment between their germline ends measures 10 bases. About this clone: No cognate antigen has been identified for it. Base qualities are missing; no much larger clone stands one base away.

The library relied on the immunoSEQ multiplex PCR assay. TCRdb re-hosts the immuneACCESS table, in-frame sequences only. Its copies lack some clones; in the studies checked, an unresolved V gene accounts for under half of them, and the cause for the rest is not known. Present in this sample are just under 85,000 clones, approximately 90% of which were seen just once. In total, the top ten clones hold 2.5% of the sample. This TCR came from a female donor with multiple sclerosis, enrolled in a pregnancy study. The specimen comprised peripheral blood, sampled in the first trimester of pregnancy. In this chain, TRBV7-9 is recombined with TRBJ1-5; a confident D gene designation cannot be given. CDR3 region: CASSLDGDNQPQHF. The DNA is as follows: TGTGCCAGCAGCTTGGACGGGGATAATCAGCCCCAGCATTTT.